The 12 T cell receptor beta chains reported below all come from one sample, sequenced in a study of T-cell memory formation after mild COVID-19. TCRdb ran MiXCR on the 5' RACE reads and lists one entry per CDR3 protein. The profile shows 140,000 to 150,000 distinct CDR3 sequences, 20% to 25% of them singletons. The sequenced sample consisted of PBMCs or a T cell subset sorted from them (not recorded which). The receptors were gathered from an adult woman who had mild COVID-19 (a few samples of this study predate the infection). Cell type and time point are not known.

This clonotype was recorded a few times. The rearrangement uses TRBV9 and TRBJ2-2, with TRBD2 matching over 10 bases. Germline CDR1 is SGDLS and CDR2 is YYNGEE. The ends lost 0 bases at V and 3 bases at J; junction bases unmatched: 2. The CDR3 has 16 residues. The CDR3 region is CASSVATSGDTGELFF. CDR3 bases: TGTGCCAGCAGCGTAGCTACTAGCGGGGACACCGGGGAGCTGTTTTTT.

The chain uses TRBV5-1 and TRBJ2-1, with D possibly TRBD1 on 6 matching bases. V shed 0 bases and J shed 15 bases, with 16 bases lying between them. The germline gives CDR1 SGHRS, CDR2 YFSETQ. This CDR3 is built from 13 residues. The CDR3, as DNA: TGCGCCAGCAGCTTGGCCACAGGGTTCTCCCTGTTCTTC. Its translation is CASSLATGFSLFF.

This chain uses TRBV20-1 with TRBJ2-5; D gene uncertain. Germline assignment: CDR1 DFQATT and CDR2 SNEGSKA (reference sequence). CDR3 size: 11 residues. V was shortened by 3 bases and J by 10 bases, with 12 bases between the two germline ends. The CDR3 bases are TGCAGTGCTAGCGACCTAGTGGACCAGTACTTC. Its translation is CSASDLVDQYF.

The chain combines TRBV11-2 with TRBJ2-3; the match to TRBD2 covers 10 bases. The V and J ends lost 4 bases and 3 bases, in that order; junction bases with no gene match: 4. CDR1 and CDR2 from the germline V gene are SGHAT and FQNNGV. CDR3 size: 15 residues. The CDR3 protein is CASSSSGGATDTQYF. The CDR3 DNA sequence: TGTGCCAGCAGCTCGAGCGGGGGGGCGACAGATACGCAGTATTTT.

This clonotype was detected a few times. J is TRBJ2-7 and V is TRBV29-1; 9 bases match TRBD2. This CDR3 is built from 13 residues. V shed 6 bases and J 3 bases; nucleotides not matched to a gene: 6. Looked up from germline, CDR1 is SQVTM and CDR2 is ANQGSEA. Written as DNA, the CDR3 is TGCAGCGTCTTCCTAGCGGGGTACTACGAGCAGTACTTC. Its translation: CSVFLAGYYEQYF.

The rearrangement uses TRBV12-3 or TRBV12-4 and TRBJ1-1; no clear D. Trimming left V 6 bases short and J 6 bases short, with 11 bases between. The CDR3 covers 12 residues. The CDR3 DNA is TGTGCCAGCAGGTATCTGGGCTCTGAAGCTTTCTTT. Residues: CASRYLGSEAFF.

CDR3 region: CASSLEGGRGSPLHF. The DNA for the CDR3 is TGTGCCAGCAGCTTGGAAGGGGGAAGGGGATCACCCCTCCACTTT. The chain combines TRBV5-6 with TRBJ1-6, with a possible D match to TRBD1 (6 bases). The germline CDR1 and CDR2 sequences are SGHDT and YYEEEE. This CDR3 contains 15 residues. Trimming cost V 0 bases and J 10 bases, with 14 bases left between them.

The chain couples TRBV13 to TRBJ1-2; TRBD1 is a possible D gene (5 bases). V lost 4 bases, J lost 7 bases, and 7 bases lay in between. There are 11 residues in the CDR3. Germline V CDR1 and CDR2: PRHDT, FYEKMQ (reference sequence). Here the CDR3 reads CASSWTRGYTF. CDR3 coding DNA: TGTGCCAGCAGCTGGACACGTGGCTACACCTTC.

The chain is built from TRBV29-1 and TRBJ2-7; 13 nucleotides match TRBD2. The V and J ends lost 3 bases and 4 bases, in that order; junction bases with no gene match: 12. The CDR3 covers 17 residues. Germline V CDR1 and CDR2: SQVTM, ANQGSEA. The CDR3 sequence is CSVEGDVGLAGIYEQYF. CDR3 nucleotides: TGCAGCGTTGAGGGGGATGTGGGACTAGCGGGAATTTACGAGCAGTACTTC.

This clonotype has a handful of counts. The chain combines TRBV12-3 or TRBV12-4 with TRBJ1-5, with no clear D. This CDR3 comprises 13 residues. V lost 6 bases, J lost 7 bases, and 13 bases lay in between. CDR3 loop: CASRFNLDQPQHF. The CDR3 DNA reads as TGTGCCAGCAGGTTTAATCTCGACCAGCCCCAGCATTTT.

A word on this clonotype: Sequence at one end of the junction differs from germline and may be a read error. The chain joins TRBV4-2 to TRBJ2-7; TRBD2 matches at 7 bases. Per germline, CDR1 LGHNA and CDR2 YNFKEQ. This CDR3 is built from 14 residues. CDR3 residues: CASSQHDPSGILHF. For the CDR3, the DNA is TGTGCCAGCAGCCAACACGACCCCAGCGGGATATTGCACTTC.

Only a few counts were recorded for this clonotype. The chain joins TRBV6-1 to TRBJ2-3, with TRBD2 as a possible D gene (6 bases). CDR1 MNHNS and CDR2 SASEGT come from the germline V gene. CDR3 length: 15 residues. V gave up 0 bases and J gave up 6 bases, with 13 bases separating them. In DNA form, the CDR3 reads TGTGCCAGCAGTGAAGCGCTGGTCGGGAGCGATACGCAGTATTTT. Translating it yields CASSEALVGSDTQYF.